This is a list of T cell receptor beta chains from one sample in a study of shared clonotypes between healthy human individuals. Libraries were prepared by immunoSEQ multiplex PCR; TCRdb keeps only in-frame clonotypes and omits some of them. The sample holds about 1.9 million clones, around 93% seen once. The sample consisted of naive CD8+ T cells from PBMCs. Source of these receptors: a man younger than 35 in good health. Some clones in this sample may be carry-over from other donors' samples. CDR3s include the opening cysteine and the closing phenylalanine or tryptophan. Some rows have no size entry. The others give once, few or many, or a class for an expanded clone.

size	V	J	CDR3
.	TRBV6-5	TRBJ2-7	CASRPSSESSYEQYF
.	TRBV18	TRBJ1-1	CASSPGRGTVNTEAFF
.	TRBV5-1	TRBJ2-1	CASSFRGRDEQFF
.	TRBV9	TRBJ2-7	CASSVAASGPGEQYF
.	TRBV27	TRBJ2-2	CASSGTGGGEVGELFF
.	TRBV6-5	TRBJ2-7	CASSYRGGNEQYF
.	TRBV4-3	TRBJ2-7	CASSQDSAGPSYEQYF
.	TRBV7-9	TRBJ2-1	CASSRGTSGNNEQFF
once	TRBV7-9	TRBJ2-3	CASRGGASETTDTQYF
.	TRBV13	TRBJ2-7	CASSPPGSSYEQYF
.	TRBV7-2	TRBJ2-4	CASSNLQGWKAKNIQYF
few	TRBV6-6	TRBJ1-1	CASCLEGTEAFF
.	TRBV6-5	TRBJ2-5	CASRARDREGETQYF
.	TRBV6-1	TRBJ1-1	CASSEAGSYTEAFF